A single sample is the source of the 9 T cell receptor beta chains below, sequenced in a study of cytomegalovirus exposure and HLA in healthy donors. Primers included in the PCR were 60 Vbeta and 13 Jbeta primers. Using immunoSEQ multiplex PCR, the repertoire was profiled, and TCRdb retains in-frame clones only, with some absent. The data contain about 270,000 clones, roughly 70% of them singletons. The sequenced sample was PBMCs. These receptors were obtained from a female donor in good health and CMV-seronegative.

This clone appeared once. The V call is TRBV6-1, the J call TRBJ2-7, with 13 bases identical to TRBD2. The CDR3 is made up of 15 amino acids. Germline CDR1 and CDR2: MNHNS and SASEGT. V was clipped by 3 bases and J by 5 bases; unmatched bases: 4. CDR3 protein: CASSDPGLAGDEQYF. CDR3 DNA: TGTGCCAGCAGTGATCCCGGACTAGCGGGAGACGAGCAGTACTTC.

The gene calls are TRBV5-1 and TRBJ1-2; 10 bases align to TRBD1. Germline V gene lookup returns CDR1 SGHRS and CDR2 YFSETQ. This CDR3 has 15 residues. V shed 0 bases, J shed 6 bases, and the junction held 5 bases outside the gene matches. The CDR3 coding sequence is TGCGCCAGCAGCTTGGCAGGGACAGGGGTACATGGCTACACCTTC. This translates into CASSLAGTGVHGYTF.

V and J are TRBV7-9 and TRBJ1-2, with D possibly being TRBD1 (6 bases). There are 15 residues in the CDR3. Germline loops: CDR1 SEHNR, CDR2 FQNEAQ (reference sequence). V was cut by 5 bases and J by 1 base, with 14 bases left in between. The CDR3 here is CASSDAGAFNYGYTF. CDR3 DNA sequence: TGTGCCAGCAGCGACGCGGGGGCGTTTAACTATGGCTACACCTTC. Combining the CDR3 with reference TRBV7-9 and TRBJ1-2 gives the whole variable domain DTGVSQNPRHKITKRGQNVTFRCDPISEHNRLYWYRQTLGQGPEFLTYFQNEAQLEKSRLLSDRFSAERPKGSFSTLEIQRTEQGDSAMYLCASSDAGAFNYGYTFGSGTRLTVV.

This clone was picked up one time. The CDR3 region is CASSLVPTGEQYF. The CDR3 DNA is TGTGCCAGCAGCTTAGTTCCCACAGGCGAGCAGTACTTC. The chain has TRBV11-3 and TRBJ2-5; perhaps TRBD1 as D (5 bases). The J call is in doubt because the DNA end fits TRBJ2-7 better. Germline V gene data show CDR1 as SGHNT and CDR2 as YENEEA. This CDR3 contains 13 residues.

The chain carries TRBV5-1 and TRBJ2-3; 13 nucleotides agree with TRBD2. This CDR3 region has 17 residues. The V gene end was trimmed by 1 base and the J gene end by 6 bases; junction bases not matched to a gene: 8. Germline assignment: CDR1 SGHRS and CDR2 YFSETQ. The CDR3 nucleotides are TGCGCCAGCAGCTTGCGGACTAGCGGGAGATTGGCCGATACGCAGTATTTT. Translation: CASSLRTSGRLADTQYF.

The chain carries TRBV28 and TRBJ2-7; D is undetermined. CDR1 and CDR2 (germline): MDHEN, SYDVKM. The CDR3 totals 13 residues. Trimming cost V 6 bases and J 2 bases, with 11 bases left between them. The CDR3 sequence: CASSYWATYEQYF. DNA for the CDR3: TGTGCCAGCAGCTACTGGGCAACCTACGAGCAGTACTTC.

V is TRBV5-8 and J is TRBJ1-5; the match to TRBD1 covers 11 bases. The CDR3 extends over 14 amino acids. V shed 4 bases and J 9 bases; nucleotides not matched to a gene: 6. CDR1 is SGHTS and CDR2 is YDEGEE in the germline V gene. CDR3 residues: CASSTGQGGRPQHF. In DNA, the CDR3 is TGTGCCAGCAGCACGGGACAGGGGGGGCGGCCCCAGCATTTT.

The genes are TRBV2 and TRBJ2-5; TRBD2 matches 14 bases. The germline CDR1 and CDR2 sequences are SNHLY and FYNNEI. The CDR3 sequence is 14 residues long. With 6 bases clipped from V and 5 bases from J, the junction kept 2 bases outside the gene matches. CDR3 sequence: CASRGTSGSETQYF. The CDR3 region has the DNA TGTGCCAGCAGAGGGACTAGCGGGAGTGAGACCCAGTACTTC. The full variable domain, in which reference TRBV2 and TRBJ2-5 provide the parts outside the CDR3, is EPEVTQTPSHQVTQMGQEVILRCVPISNHLYFYWYRQILGQKVEFLVSFYNNEISEKSEIFDDQFSVERPDGSNFTLKIRSTKLEDSAMYFCASRGTSGSETQYFGPGTRLLVL.

The chain carries TRBV5-4 and TRBJ2-7, with 11 bases lining up with TRBD2. Germline loops: CDR1 SGHNT, CDR2 YYREEE (reference sequence). This CDR3 is 14 amino acids long. With V trimmed by 4 bases and J by 6 bases, 6 bases remained unmatched. The CDR3 DNA reads TGTGCCAGCAGCCTACAACTAGCGGGAGTCGAGCAGTACTTC. It yields the protein CASSLQLAGVEQYF.